This T cell receptor (beta chain) was identified during a study of blood T cells in healthy people across ages. Primed by a sample-barcoded 5' primer and a J-beta primer mix, a second PCR proceeded for about 7 to 12 cycles. Each cDNA molecule received a tag from a template-switch adaptor that had 12 random nucleotides. TCRdb re-called the 5' RACE reads with MiXCR, one entry per CDR3 protein. The table records hundreds of thousands of distinct CDR3 sequences, just under 25% of them present only once. Each individual donor underwent a draw of ten milliliters of peripheral blood. Germline CDR1 is SGHDN and CDR2 is FVKESK. The CDR3 runs 16 residues. These records were also assigned to another study, of T cells of mothers and their children.

The genes are TRBV14 and TRBJ2-5; tentatively, D is TRBD1 (6 bases). The J call may be wrong; the DNA end is better matched by TRBJ2-1. Source material: blood. The sequence derives from a boy aged 10-17 years in good health. The CDR3 coding sequence is TGTGCCAGCAGCCCGGGACAACAAAACGCGGCCGGTTGGCAGTTCTTC. It translates to CASSPGQQNAAGWQFF.